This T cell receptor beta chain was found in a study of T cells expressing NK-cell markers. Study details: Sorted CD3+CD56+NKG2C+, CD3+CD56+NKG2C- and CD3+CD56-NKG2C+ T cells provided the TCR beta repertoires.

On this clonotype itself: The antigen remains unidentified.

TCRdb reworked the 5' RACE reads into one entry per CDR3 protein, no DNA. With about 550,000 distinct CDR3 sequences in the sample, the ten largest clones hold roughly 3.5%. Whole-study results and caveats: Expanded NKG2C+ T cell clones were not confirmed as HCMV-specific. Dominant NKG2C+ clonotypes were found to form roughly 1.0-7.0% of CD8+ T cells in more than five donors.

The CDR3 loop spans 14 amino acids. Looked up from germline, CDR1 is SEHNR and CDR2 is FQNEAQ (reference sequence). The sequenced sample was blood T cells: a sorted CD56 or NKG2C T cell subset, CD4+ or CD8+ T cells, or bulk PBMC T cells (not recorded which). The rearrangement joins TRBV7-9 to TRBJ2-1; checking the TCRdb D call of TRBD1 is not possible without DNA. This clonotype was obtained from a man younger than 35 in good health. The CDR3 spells CASSSGTATMTQFF.